This TCR beta chain derives from a study of OX40 agonist ivuxolimab in advanced cancers. About the research overall: The dose-escalation cohort was about 83% male, with a mean age of around 60 years, ranging about 23 to 80. Findings of the study overall: On average, CD8+ T cells had more expanded clones than CD4+. With doses of 0.1 to 3.0 mg/kg, CD4+ and CD8+ blood T cells had undergone clonal expansion by week 6.

Method: immunoSEQ multiplex PCR; TCRdb's copy keeps in-frame clones and lacks some. This table holds about 60,000 clones, roughly 87% found once. V dropped 5 bases and J dropped 2; count of bases not matched to a gene: 5. The length of the CDR3 is 15 residues. CDR1 and CDR2 (germline): SGHTA, FQGTGA. This clone was detected once. Its antigen is currently unknown. The V and J genes are TRBV7-3 and TRBJ2-1; TRBD2 matches 8 bases. The receptor was derived from an adult with an advanced solid tumor such as melanoma, head and neck, liver or kidney cancer. The sample was CD4+ or CD8+ T cells sorted from blood, taken in a trial of the OX40 agonist ivuxolimab. The chain's CDR3 is CASSLRGGTYNEQFF. CDR3 bases: TGTGCCAGCAGCCTCCGGGGGGGGACCTACAATGAGCAGTTCTTC. The variable domain in full, with the rest retrieved from reference TRBV7-3 and TRBJ2-1, is GAGVSQTPSNKVTEKGKYVELRCDPISGHTALYWYRQSLGQGPEFLIYFQGTGAADDSGLPNDRFFAVRPEGSVSTLKIQRTERGDSAVYLCASSLRGGTYNEQFFGPGTRLTVL.